These 32 T cell receptor beta chains came from one sample sequenced in a study of Graves' ophthalmopathy and Graves' hyperthyroidism. CDR3 regions of TCR beta were amplified from RNA transcripts. HTBI primers were employed in first-round RT-PCR, then a second-round multiplex PCR followed. One entry per CDR3 protein results from TCRdb running MiXCR on the multiplex PCR reads. The sample carries around 400,000 distinct CDR3 sequences, 15% to 20% recorded once. Sequencing was carried out using peripheral blood. The receptors here all came from a woman between 18 and 30 years old with Graves' ophthalmopathy.

V usage is TRBV6-5 and J usage is TRBJ1-1; maybe TRBD1 (5 bases). This CDR3 contains 16 residues. CDR1 is MNHEY and CDR2 is SVGAGI in the germline V gene. V lost 0 bases and J 4 bases, leaving 15 bases between the germline ends. The CDR3 sequence is CASSYSGTGRVTEAFF. The CDR3 DNA follows: TGTGCCAGCAGTTACTCTGGGACGGGGAGAGTCACTGAAGCTTTCTTT.

This clonotype appeared many times. The gene calls are TRBV19 and TRBJ1-1, with D perhaps TRBD1 (6 bases). CDR3 size: 13 residues. From germline, CDR1 is LNHDA and CDR2 SQIVND (reference sequence). The germline V and J ends were trimmed by 7 bases and 9 bases, with 18 bases remaining between them. Written as DNA, the CDR3 is TGTGCCAGTATCTGGACAGAAAGTAGGCAAGCTTTCTTT. Amino acid sequence: CASIWTESRQAFF.

This clonotype was counted at least ten times. The chain employs TRBV6-2 or TRBV6-3 and TRBJ2-7, with D perhaps TRBD1 (6 bases). Germline lookup yields CDR1 MNHEY and CDR2 SVGEGT. The CDR3 runs 12 residues. Trimming left V 6 bases short and J 6 bases short, with 12 bases between. The DNA for the CDR3 is TGTGCCAGCAGCCCCACAGGGATCGAGCAGTACTTC. Translating gives CASSPTGIEQYF.

This chain uses TRBV11-3 with TRBJ1-1, with TRBD1 as a possible D gene (5 bases). This CDR3 is built from 12 residues. V gave up 5 bases and J gave up 13 bases, with 17 bases separating them. Germline V gene data show CDR1 as SGHNT and CDR2 as YENEEA. The CDR3 reads CASSLAGTPGFF. CDR3 DNA: TGTGCCAGCAGCCTGGCCGGGACTCCTGGTTTCTTT.

This clonotype was recorded many times. The chain uses TRBV29-1 and TRBJ2-7; the D gene is possibly TRBD2 (5 bases). V lost 7 bases and J lost 0, with 16 bases in between. Germline assignment: CDR1 SQVTM and CDR2 ANQGSEA. The CDR3 length is 14 residues. The CDR3 DNA follows: TGCAGCGCCCTTCTCCTAGCTGACTCCTACGAGCAGTACTTC. It yields the protein CSALLLADSYEQYF.

This clonotype has ten or more counts. This chain uses TRBV6-5 with TRBJ1-1; D is ambiguous. The CDR3 runs 14 residues. Trimming removed 1 base at V and 2 bases at J, with 8 bases between. CDR1 and CDR2 (germline): MNHEY, SVGAGI. In DNA form, the CDR3 reads TGTGCCAGCAGTTACTATAAGGAAAACACTGAAGCTTTCTTT. As protein: CASSYYKENTEAFF.

In its sample, this clonotype was seen many times. The genes are TRBV19 and TRBJ2-7; 9 bases align to TRBD2. The CDR3 sequence is 14 residues long. V shed 10 bases, J shed 6 bases, and the junction held 13 bases outside the gene matches. From germline, CDR1 is LNHDA and CDR2 SQIVND (reference sequence). CDR3 sequence (DNA): TGTGCCACTACAACGGGACTAGCAGGTCGCGAGCAGTACTTC. Amino acids: CATTTGLAGREQYF.

This clonotype was counted ten times or more. This chain uses TRBV27 with TRBJ2-7, with D possibly being TRBD1 or TRBD2 (5 bases each). V lost 0 bases and J lost 3, with 9 bases in between. Looked up from germline, CDR1 is MNHEY and CDR2 is SMNVEV (reference sequence). The CDR3 extends over 14 amino acids. In DNA, the CDR3 is TGTGCCAGCAGTTTATCGGGACCCCACTACGAGCAGTACTTC. Encoded protein: CASSLSGPHYEQYF.

This clonotype was recorded at least ten times. At one of its ends the junction is not consistent with the germline gene, which may arise from a read error. The chain uses TRBV7-9 and TRBJ1-6, with D possibly matching TRBD1 (6 bases). Germline loops: CDR1 SEHNR, CDR2 FQNEAQ (reference sequence). The CDR3 spans 16 residues. Written as DNA, the CDR3 is TGTGCCAGCAGTTTAGGGACAAGCAGACGTGGTTCACCCCTCCACTTT. Its protein is CASSLGTSRRGSPLHF.

This chain uses TRBV12-3 or TRBV12-4 with TRBJ2-2; no reliable D call. The V and J ends lost 3 bases and 3 bases respectively, with 5 bases between them. The CDR3 extends over 13 amino acids. This CDR3 reads CASSFPHTGELFF. The CDR3 DNA reads as TGTGCCAGCAGTTTTCCGCACACCGGGGAGCTGTTTTTT.

This chain joins TRBV6-2 or TRBV6-3 and TRBJ2-7; 8 bases match TRBD2. The CDR3 has 14 residues. Trimming removed 2 bases from V and 5 bases from J; junction bases left unmatched: 5. Germline V gene data show CDR1 as MNHEY and CDR2 as SVGEGT. This chain's CDR3 is CASSYRGLEDEQYF. The CDR3, as DNA: TGTGCCAGCAGTTACAGGGGACTAGAGGACGAGCAGTACTTC.

In its sample, this clonotype was seen many times. The rearrangement uses TRBV24-1 and TRBJ1-5; D gene ambiguous. Germline CDR1 is KGHDR and CDR2 is SFDVKD. The CDR3 covers 13 residues. The V and J ends lost 0 bases and 3 bases respectively, with 2 bases between them. The CDR3 DNA sequence: TGTGCCACCAGTGATTTGCCCAATCAGCCCCAGCATTTT. This encodes CATSDLPNQPQHF.

There are many counts of this clonotype. The rearrangement uses TRBV9 and TRBJ2-5; D not resolved. V was clipped by 0 bases and J by 0 bases, with 6 bases between them. This CDR3 has 14 amino acids. Germline CDR1 SGDLS, CDR2 YYNGEE. DNA for the CDR3: TGTGCCAGCAGCGTAGGAGGCTACCAAGAGACCCAGTACTTC. It specifies CASSVGGYQETQYF. Together with reference TRBV9 and TRBJ2-5, the CDR3 gives the full variable domain: DSGVTQTPKHLITATGQRVTLRCSPRSGDLSVYWYQQSLDQGLQFLIQYYNGEERAKGNILERFSAQQFPDLHSELNLSSLELGDSALYFCASSVGGYQETQYFGPGTRLLVL.

This clonotype was observed a single time. The V and J genes are TRBV11-1 and TRBJ2-5; TRBD2 agrees at 8 bases. Germline V gene lookup returns CDR1 SGHAT and CDR2 FQDESV (reference sequence). This CDR3 has 16 residues. Germline trimming cut 5 bases from V and 2 bases from J; bases unmatched to any gene: 10. The CDR3 nucleotides are TGTGCCAGCAGCCCCCGTGAAGCGGGAGAACAAGAGACCCAGTACTTC. Protein sequence: CASSPREAGEQETQYF.

The rearrangement joins TRBV7-2 to TRBJ2-5; 12 positions match TRBD2. V was clipped by 4 bases and J by 7 bases; unmatched bases: 7. The germline CDR1 and CDR2 sequences are SGHTA and FQGNSA. This CDR3 has 15 amino acids. The CDR3 is CASSSLTSGSSTQYF. The CDR3 DNA reads TGTGCCAGCAGCTCCTTGACTAGCGGGAGTTCGACCCAGTACTTC.

This clonotype was counted at least ten times. The rearrangement joins TRBV6-2 or TRBV6-3 to TRBJ2-4, with a tentative D call TRBD1 (6 bases). The CDR3 is made up of 15 amino acids. CDR1 is MNHEY, CDR2 SVGEGT, per germline. Trimming left V 6 bases short and J 3 bases short, with 15 bases between. CDR3: CASRSHREGKNIQYF. The CDR3 nucleotides read TGTGCCAGCAGATCGCACAGGGAAGGCAAAAACATTCAGTACTTC.

This clonotype was seen many times. The rearrangement joins TRBV28 to TRBJ1-1; D is unclear. The V end was cut by 3 bases, the J end by 2 bases, with 10 bases between. Germline CDR1 and CDR2: MDHEN and SYDVKM. This CDR3 has 14 amino acids. The CDR3, as DNA: TGTGCCAGCAGTTTCGGGCAGAGAAACACTGAAGCTTTCTTT. It yields the protein CASSFGQRNTEAFF.

There are many counts of this clonotype. This chain uses TRBV28 with TRBJ1-5, with unresolved D. The CDR3 extends over 15 amino acids. Per germline, CDR1 MDHEN and CDR2 SYDVKM. The V gene lost 2 bases and the J gene lost 0 bases, with 8 bases spanning the gap. CDR3 region: CASSLDTDSNQPQHF. In nucleotides, the CDR3 is TGTGCCAGCAGTTTAGACACGGATAGCAATCAGCCCCAGCATTTT. Complete variable domain (other parts from reference TRBV28 and TRBJ1-5): DVKVTQSSRYLVKRTGEKVFLECVQDMDHENMFWYRQDPGLGLRLIYFSYDVKMKEKGDIPEGYSVSREKKERFSLILESASTNQTSMYLCASSLDTDSNQPQHFGDGTRLSIL.

The sample holds many counts of this clonotype. The rearrangement joins TRBV27 to TRBJ2-7, with D tentatively TRBD1 (6 bases). Germline V gene lookup returns CDR1 MNHEY and CDR2 SMNVEV (reference sequence). This CDR3 region has 15 residues. Trimming left V 6 bases short and J 3 bases short, with 18 bases between. In nucleotides, the CDR3 is TGTGCCAGCAGCCTCTCCCGGGACAATCTCTACGAGCAGTACTTC. It yields the protein CASSLSRDNLYEQYF.

At least ten counts were recorded for this clonotype. This chain links TRBV6-1 with TRBJ2-2; D tentatively reads TRBD1 or TRBD2 (5 bases each). Germline CDR1 and CDR2: MNHNS and SASEGT. V was pared by 4 bases and J by 7 bases, with 16 bases between. The CDR3 runs 15 residues. CDR3 coding DNA: TGTGCCAGCAGTGTTACCGGGACGGGTTACGGGGAGCTGTTTTTT. Its protein is CASSVTGTGYGELFF.

The table lists this clonotype with many counts. This may be a read error: a much more frequent sequence differs by one nucleotide. The rearrangement uses TRBV6-1 and TRBJ2-6, with TRBD1 matching over 8 bases. Per the germline V gene, CDR1 is MNHNS and CDR2 is SASEGT. J lost 2 bases, V lost 6 bases, and 0 bases had no gene match. CDR3 length: 14 residues. The CDR3 here is CASRDRAGANVLTF. The CDR3 region has the DNA TGTGCCAGCAGGGACAGGGCTGGGGCCAACGTCCTGACTTTC.

The sample holds many counts of this clonotype. The rearrangement uses TRBV6-1 and TRBJ2-7; no reliable D call. Germline-derived CDR1 and CDR2 are MNHNS and SASEGT. V dropped 6 bases and J dropped 7 bases, with 13 bases sitting between them. The CDR3 is 12 amino acids. The CDR3 loop is CASSLDRREQYF. CDR3 nucleotide sequence: TGTGCCAGCAGCCTAGACCGTAGGGAGCAGTACTTC.

This clonotype was detected many times. V gene TRBV6-2 or TRBV6-3 combines with J gene TRBJ2-7; tentative D call: TRBD2 (6 bases). V dropped 0 bases and J dropped 4 bases, with 19 bases sitting between them. The CDR3 contains 17 residues. From germline, CDR1 is MNHEY and CDR2 SVGEGT. CDR3 DNA sequence: TGTGCCAGCAGTTACTCCCGGGACTCCCTAAGTGGGTACGAGCAGTACTTC. Its translation: CASSYSRDSLSGYEQYF.

This clonotype was counted ten times or more. The chain employs TRBV4-2 and TRBJ1-1; maybe TRBD1 (5 bases). This CDR3 has 17 amino acids. V gave up 7 bases and J gave up 2 bases, with 23 bases separating them. Germline V gene data show CDR1 as LGHNA and CDR2 as YNFKEQ. CDR3 bases: TGTGCCAGCACGTGGGACGGCCTTCCCCAGGGAAACACTGAAGCTTTCTTT. Protein product: CASTWDGLPQGNTEAFF.

This clonotype came up many times. The chain recombines TRBV4-2 with TRBJ2-5; 10 bases are shared with TRBD2. From germline, CDR1 is LGHNA and CDR2 YNFKEQ. V shed 0 bases, J shed 1 base, and the junction held 2 bases outside the gene matches. CDR3 length: 16 residues. CDR3 in DNA: TGTGCCAGCAGCCAAGATCCTAGCGGGGGCCAAGAGACCCAGTACTTC. Translating it yields CASSQDPSGGQETQYF.

DNA for the CDR3: TGTGCCAGTAGTAGCACAGGGATGGGTCAGCCCCAGCATTTT. Translated, it gives CASSSTGMGQPQHF. The V and J genes are TRBV19 and TRBJ1-5; possible D gene TRBD1, 6 bases. Per germline, CDR1 LNHDA and CDR2 SQIVND (reference sequence). This CDR3 has 14 amino acids. Between the trimmed V and J ends, which lost 4 bases and 6 bases, there was a span of 13 bases.

In this sample, this clonotype turned up many times. The CDR3 bases are TGTGCCAGCAGTTTAGGTGAAACCGAGCAGTACTTC. Its translation is CASSLGETEQYF. The V and J genes are TRBV28 and TRBJ2-7, with D unresolved. V was clipped by 2 bases and J by 6 bases, with 8 bases between them. Germline V gene sequence: CDR1 MDHEN, CDR2 SYDVKM. The CDR3 runs 12 residues.

The chain uses TRBV6-2 or TRBV6-3 and TRBJ1-1; tentatively, D is TRBD1 (6 bases). The ends were cut back, 5 bases at V and 2 bases at J, with 12 bases in the middle. This CDR3 has 14 residues. The germline CDR1 and CDR2 sequences are MNHEY and SVGEGT. CDR3 in DNA: TGTGCCAGCAGTGAGTGGACAGATAACACTGAAGCTTTCTTT. It is translated as CASSEWTDNTEAFF.

This clonotype was seen ten or more times. V is TRBV9 and J is TRBJ1-1; D not resolved. Trimming cost V 3 bases and J 3 bases, with 15 bases left between them. CDR3 length: 15 amino acids. The germline V gene has CDR1 SGDLS and CDR2 YYNGEE. CDR3 nucleotides: TGTGCCAGCAGCGCCCCGGAAGGGCTCGACACTGAAGCTTTCTTT. The encoded protein is CASSAPEGLDTEAFF.

This clonotype was seen many times. The genes are TRBV30 and TRBJ1-5; TRBD1 aligns across 8 bases. From germline, CDR1 is GTSNPN and CDR2 SVGIG (reference sequence). Trimming cost V 4 bases and J 3 bases; bases outside gene matches: 5. The length of the CDR3 is 14 residues. The CDR3 here is CAWTSGQANQPQHF. The CDR3 DNA sequence: TGTGCCTGGACCTCGGGACAGGCCAATCAGCCCCAGCATTTT. The whole variable domain, filled in from reference TRBV30 and TRBJ1-5, reads SQTIHQWPATLVQPVGSPLSLECTVEGTSNPNLYWYRQAAGRGLQLLFYSVGIGQISSEVPQNLSASRPQDRQFILSSKKLLLSDSGFYLCAWTSGQANQPQHFGDGTRLSIL.

The rearrangement links TRBV28 to TRBJ2-7; 8 bases agree with TRBD2. This CDR3 spans 17 amino acids. Germline CDR1 is MDHEN and CDR2 is SYDVKM. The V segment lost 2 bases and the J segment 4 bases; nucleotides outside the gene matches: 13. In nucleotides, the CDR3 is TGTGCCAGCAGTTTAGGACTAACCGGGACTAGTCTATACGAGCAGTACTTC. The encoded protein is CASSLGLTGTSLYEQYF. The full variable domain, with the rest looked up from reference TRBV28 and TRBJ2-7, is DVKVTQSSRYLVKRTGEKVFLECVQDMDHENMFWYRQDPGLGLRLIYFSYDVKMKEKGDIPEGYSVSREKKERFSLILESASTNQTSMYLCASSLGLTGTSLYEQYFGPGTRLTVT.

This clonotype was counted at least ten times. The rearrangement joins TRBV7-2 to TRBJ2-7, with 10 nucleotides matching TRBD2. The ends lost 7 bases at V and 2 bases at J; junction bases unmatched: 5. The CDR3 loop spans 14 amino acids. The V gene's germline CDR1 is SGHTA and CDR2 FQGNSA. The CDR3: CASNRLAGAYEQYF. The CDR3 coding sequence is TGTGCCAGCAACCGACTAGCGGGTGCCTACGAGCAGTACTTC.